The entry below gives a single T cell receptor (beta chain) sequence along with its context. The antigen remains unidentified. The sample belongs to a study of CD4 T cells in relation to SARS-CoV-2 and coronaviruses. Across the whole study: PBMCs were cultured with antigen for nine to ten days before TCR beta sequencing.

Measured with immunoSEQ multiplex PCR; TCRdb has only the in-frame clones, and not every one. This table has about 26,000 clones, more than 60% appearing once. CD4+ T cells from unexposed donors were obtained before the COVID-19 pandemic (2011-2018). CD4+ T cells were isolated from the cells after more than nine days of culture. Unexposed-donor CD4+ T cells were probed with SARS-CoV-2 S/N and four cold-coronavirus spikes, cells permitting. CDR1 WSHSY and CDR2 SAAADI come from the germline V gene. V gave up 8 bases and J gave up 0 bases, with 11 bases separating them. The CDR3 runs 14 residues. The clonotype comes from a human donor in good health. Sequenced: CD4+ T cells from PBMCs, cultured in vitro. The chain links TRBV10-2 to TRBJ1-3; D is undetermined. CDR3: CASWGFSSGNTIYF. CDR3 nucleotide sequence: TGCGCCAGCTGGGGATTTTCCTCTGGAAACACCATATATTTT.